These 10 T cell receptor beta chains came from one sample sequenced in a study of blood T cells in healthy people across ages. Through a sample-barcoded 5' primer and a J-beta primer mix, a second PCR was run for roughly 7 to 12 cycles. TCRdb used MiXCR to reprocess the 5' RACE reads, holding one entry per CDR3 protein. The sample holds about 680,000 distinct CDR3 sequences; 49% are singletons and the top ten take roughly 30%. Sample: blood. The receptors originated from a woman aged 55-69 years in good health.

V gene TRBV20-1 combines with J gene TRBJ2-7, with 9 bases aligning to TRBD2. The germline gives CDR1 DFQATT, CDR2 SNEGSKA (reference sequence). The CDR3 runs 14 residues. Losses at the gene ends were 0 bases for V and 3 bases for J; bases not matched to a gene: 3. This chain's CDR3 is CSAREREGHYEQYF. CDR3 nucleotides: TGCAGTGCTAGAGAGCGGGAGGGGCACTACGAGCAGTACTTC.

The CDR3 region is CASSYPADGSGSESYEQYF. The CDR3 DNA is TGTGCCAGCAGTTACCCAGCTGATGGTAGCGGGAGCGAGAGCTACGAGCAGTACTTC. The chain carries TRBV6-5 and TRBJ2-7; 9 bases line up with TRBD2. After removal of 2 bases from V and 3 bases from J, the junction contained 17 bases not matched to a gene. Germline V gives CDR1 MNHEY, CDR2 SVGAGI. The CDR3 contains 19 residues.

The gene calls are TRBV7-9 and TRBJ2-7, with 8 bases fitting TRBD2. V gave up 4 bases and J gave up 2 bases; unmatched junction bases: 4. Germline loops: CDR1 SEHNR, CDR2 FQNEAQ (reference sequence). There are 14 residues in the CDR3. DNA for the CDR3: TGTGCCAGCAGCTCCGGGACTAGGGCCTACGAGCAGTACTTC. Translated, it gives CASSSGTRAYEQYF. Combining the CDR3 with reference TRBV7-9 and TRBJ2-7 gives the whole variable domain DTGVSQNPRHKITKRGQNVTFRCDPISEHNRLYWYRQTLGQGPEFLTYFQNEAQLEKSRLLSDRFSAERPKGSFSTLEIQRTEQGDSAMYLCASSSGTRAYEQYFGPGTRLTVT.

The chain links TRBV7-2 to TRBJ2-7; 9 nucleotides agree with TRBD2. The J call is doubtful: the DNA matches TRBJ2-5 better. Germline CDR1 reads SGHTA; CDR2 reads FQGNSA. The CDR3 totals 14 residues. The CDR3 loop is CASSPSGAGETQYF. For the CDR3, the DNA is TGTGCCAGCAGCCCTAGCGGGGCGGGTGAGACCCAGTACTTC.

This clonotype was seen only a few times. This sequence joins TRBV7-9 and TRBJ2-1, with 11 bases identical to TRBD2. The CDR3 is 14 residues long. J gave up 9 bases and V 3 bases, and 4 bases lay outside the gene matches. CDR1 is SEHNR, CDR2 FQNEAQ, per germline (reference sequence). In DNA form, the CDR3 reads TGTGCCAGCAGCTTTCCGGGACTAGCGGTTGAGCAGTTCTTC. Translation: CASSFPGLAVEQFF.

In this sample, this clonotype turned up a few times. The V gene is TRBV20-1, the J gene TRBJ1-6, with D unresolved. The CDR3 contains 14 residues. Germline V CDR1 and CDR2: DFQATT, SNEGSKA (reference sequence). V lost 1 base and J lost 6, with 10 bases in between. CDR3 nucleotide sequence: TGCAGTGCTAGAGTGGGCAGCGTTAATTCACCCCTCCACTTT. This encodes CSARVGSVNSPLHF.

This chain uses TRBV2 with TRBJ2-3; TRBD2 aligns across 10 bases. Germline V lookup: CDR1 SNHLY, CDR2 FYNNEI. There are 16 residues in the CDR3. Losses at the gene ends were 8 bases for V and 0 bases for J; bases not matched to a gene: 8. The CDR3 sequence is CASLDGLAASTDTQYF. In nucleotides, the CDR3 is TGTGCCAGCCTCGACGGACTAGCGGCTAGCACAGATACGCAGTATTTT.

The V gene is TRBV20-1, the J gene TRBJ2-1; 10 bases match TRBD1. With V trimmed by 4 bases and J by 7 bases, 7 bases remained unmatched. This CDR3 contains 14 residues. CDR1 and CDR2 from the germline V gene are DFQATT and SNEGSKA (reference sequence). This CDR3 reads CSATRDRGWNEQFF. The CDR3 bases are TGCAGTGCTACCCGGGACAGGGGTTGGAATGAGCAGTTCTTC.

The rearrangement joins TRBV9 to TRBJ1-2, with a weak D call TRBD1 (5 bases). Trimming took off 3 bases at V and 7 bases at J, with 16 bases between the two ends. Germline V gene sequence: CDR1 SGDLS, CDR2 YYNGEE. The CDR3 consists of 14 residues. CDR3 sequence reads: CASSALGTLAGYTF. CDR3 sequence (DNA): TGTGCCAGCAGCGCCCTTGGGACCTTAGCTGGCTACACCTTC.

This clonotype was observed a few times. J is TRBJ2-3 and V is TRBV2; D not certain. The CDR3 loop spans 13 amino acids. From germline, CDR1 is SNHLY and CDR2 FYNNEI. V lost 4 bases and J 4 bases, leaving 9 bases between the germline ends. Written as DNA, the CDR3 is TGTGCCAGCAGTGGGGAATTCGCAGATACGCAGTATTTT. This gives the protein CASSGEFADTQYF.